Listed below are T cell receptor beta chains from one sample, sequenced in a study of T-cell reconstitution after alpha-beta-depleted transplantation in children. One entry per CDR3 protein results from TCRdb running MiXCR on the PCR reads. The repertoire includes 450,000 to 600,000 distinct CDR3 sequences, about 17% of them detected once, and 3.3% sits in the top ten. Sequencing was performed on PBMCs from the stem cell graft donor, taken from the stem cell graft. The receptors here all came from a human donor who donated a stem cell graft to a child with acute lymphoblastic leukemia. CDR3s include the opening cysteine and the closing phenylalanine or tryptophan. The D gene is left open where the match is weak. Clone size is shown for a subset of rows, as once, few, many or a class of expanded clone.

J gene | D gene | V gene | clone size | CDR3 DNA | CDR3 protein
TRBJ1-4 | NA | TRBV11-2 | few | TGTGCCAGCAGCTTAGAGCGCCAGTTGACCGCTAATGAAAAACTGTTTTTT | CASSLERQLTANEKLFF
TRBJ2-3 | NA | TRBV10-3 | few | TGTGCCATCGGGCTAGCCCTAGGGGGGCACACAGATACGCAGTATTTT | CAIGLALGGHTDTQYF
TRBJ2-1 | NA | TRBV5-1 | many | TGCGCCAGCAGCTTCCCGTCCTACAATGAGCAGTTCTTC | CASSFPSYNEQFF
TRBJ2-1 | NA | TRBV15 | NA | TGTGCCACCCGGGACCGACTACAGGACAATGAGCAGTTCTTC | CATRDRLQDNEQFF
TRBJ2-7 | NA | TRBV29-1 | few | TGCAGCGTTGAAAGGAGGTTTGGCGAGCAGTACTTC | CSVERRFGEQYF
TRBJ2-1 | TRBD1 | TRBV30 | once | TGTGCCTGGACCGGGACAGGTATCTACAATGAGCAGTTCTTC | CAWTGTGIYNEQFF
TRBJ1-4 | TRBD1 | TRBV5-1 | NA | TGCGCCAGCAGCTCCGGGACAGCGGAGGAAAAACTGTTTTTT | CASSSGTAEEKLFF
TRBJ1-5 | TRBD1 | TRBV15 | few | TGTGCCACCAGCCCGGACAGGGTCGTACAGCCCCAGCATTTT | CATSPDRVVQPQHF
TRBJ2-1 | TRBD1 | TRBV7-8 | few | TGTGCCAGCAGCCCAGGACAGGGTATCTACAATGAGCAGTTCTTC | CASSPGQGIYNEQFF
TRBJ2-4 | NA | TRBV12-3/TRBV12-4 | NA | TGTGCCAGCAGGGTTGCAGGGGTTTTGAGTCAGTACTTC | CASRVAGVLSQYF
TRBJ2-3 | NA | TRBV4-1 | few | TGCGCCAGCAGCCATAGGGCGGGCACAGATACGCAGTATTTT | CASSHRAGTDTQYF
TRBJ1-6 | TRBD1 | TRBV7-6 | NA | TGTGCCAGCAGCCCAAACAGGGGGGGTTCCTATAATTCACCCCTCCACTTT | CASSPNRGGSYNSPLHF
TRBJ2-7 | NA | TRBV7-9 | NA | TGTGCCAGCGCCGAGCAAGGTACGGCCTACGAGCAGTACTTC | CASAEQGTAYEQYF
TRBJ2-1 | NA | TRBV29-1 | NA | TGCAGCGTTGAAGATCGGTTCGGCGGCTACAATGAGCAGTTCTTC | CSVEDRFGGYNEQFF
TRBJ1-2 | NA | TRBV5-1 | many | TGCGCCAGCAGCCTGGGGCAGGGTTACTATGGCTACACCTTC | CASSLGQGYYGYTF
TRBJ1-5 | NA | TRBV7-9 | NA | TGTGCCAGCATCTCGGACCGACATAGCAATCAGCCCCAGCATTTT | CASISDRHSNQPQHF
TRBJ2-1 | NA | TRBV15 | few | TGTGCCACCAGCACCGCAGGGGTTGGGGGTGAGCAGTTCTTC | CATSTAGVGGEQFF
TRBJ1-1 | NA | TRBV19 | NA | TGTGCCAGTAGTATGCCAGGGATGAACACTGAAGCTTTCTTT | CASSMPGMNTEAFF
TRBJ2-1 | NA | TRBV6-1 | NA | TGTGCCAGCAGACTATGGGAAACCTACAATGAGCAGTTCTTC | CASRLWETYNEQFF
TRBJ2-5 | NA | TRBV24-1 | NA | TGTGCCGCCAGTGATTTTTACAGGCAAGAGACCCAGTACTTC | CAASDFYRQETQYF
TRBJ2-2 | NA | TRBV11-3 | NA | TGTGCCAGCAGCGAAGTCGGCGGGGAGCTGTTTTTT | CASSEVGGELFF
TRBJ2-1 | TRBD2 | TRBV20-1 | NA | TGCAGTGCTAGAGATCGGACTAGCTGGGATGAGCAGTTCTTC | CSARDRTSWDEQFF
TRBJ2-3 | TRBD1 | TRBV12-3/TRBV12-4 | few | TGTGCCAGCAGCCCAGGGGGCTCTGACGCCGATACGCAGTATTTT | CASSPGGSDADTQYF
TRBJ2-1 | TRBD2 | TRBV12-3/TRBV12-4 | few | TGTGCCAGCAGTGGGCTAGCGGGTAGCTCCTACAATGAGCAGTTCTTC | CASSGLAGSSYNEQFF
TRBJ2-7 | TRBD2 | TRBV12-3/TRBV12-4 | NA | TGTGCCAGCAACACGGGGGGGGTGTACGAGCAGTACTTC | CASNTGGVYEQYF
TRBJ2-7 | NA | TRBV7-8 | few | TGTGCCAGCAGCGAGTCGCCAGGGGCCCACGAGCAGTACTTC | CASSESPGAHEQYF
TRBJ1-2 | TRBD1 | TRBV3-1 | NA | TGTGCCAGCAGCCGCACAGGGGGCAAGGGCTACACCTTC | CASSRTGGKGYTF
TRBJ2-7 | NA | TRBV7-9 | few | TGTGCCAGCAGAGGACCCGAGAGCTACGAGCAGTACTTC | CASRGPESYEQYF
TRBJ1-1 | NA | TRBV4-1 | NA | TGCGCCAGCAGCCAAGGGATCTCATTATTGAACACTGAAGCTTTCTTT | CASSQGISLLNTEAFF
TRBJ2-3 | NA | TRBV11-2 | NA | TGTGCCAGCAGCTTAGATATCTGGGGAGATACGCAGTATTTT | CASSLDIWGDTQYF
TRBJ2-3 | NA | TRBV10-3 | few | TGTGCCATCAGTGCTAGCGCCACTAGCACAGATACGCAGTATTTT | CAISASATSTDTQYF
TRBJ2-7 | TRBD2 | TRBV27 | NA | TGTGCCAGCCGCTCGGGGGGTCTCGAGCAGTACTTC | CASRSGGLEQYF
TRBJ1-3 | NA | TRBV5-1 | few | TGCGCCAGCAGCTTGGGACCTCCGGAAAACACCATATATTTT | CASSLGPPENTIYF
TRBJ2-7 | TRBD2 | TRBV7-8 | NA | TGTGCCAGCAGCCCGCGCCTAGCGGGAGGGCCGGACGAGCAGTACTTC | CASSPRLAGGPDEQYF
TRBJ1-1 | TRBD1 | TRBV4-1 | NA | TGCGCCAGCAGCCATCCAGCGAAGGGGGCGGGTGAAGCTTCCTTT | CASSHPAKGAGEASF
TRBJ1-3 | NA | TRBV5-5 | NA | TGTGCCAGCAGGCGATGGGGGACTGGAAACACCATATATTTT | CASRRWGTGNTIYF
TRBJ1-1 | NA | TRBV4-1 | NA | TGCGCCAGCAGCCAACCGCGCCGGGGGAGGTTGAACACTGAAGCTTTCTTT | CASSQPRRGRLNTEAFF
TRBJ1-1 | NA | TRBV5-1 | few | TGCGCCAGCAGCCTAGGACTTGAAGCTTTCTTT | CASSLGLEAFF
TRBJ2-3 | TRBD2 | TRBV6-1 | NA | TGTGCCAGCAGTCCCCTAGCGGGAGGGCACTTTAGCACAGATACGCAGTATTTT | CASSPLAGGHFSTDTQYF
TRBJ2-7 | TRBD2 | TRBV7-9 | NA | TGTGCCAGCAGCTTGAGTTTGGGACTAGCGCTTTACGAGCAGTACTTC | CASSLSLGLALYEQYF
TRBJ2-7 | NA | TRBV5-1 | few | TGCGCCAGCAGCTTGGAACAGCTCTCCTACGAGCAGTACTTC | CASSLEQLSYEQYF